Below are 6 T cell receptor beta chains sequenced from a single sample in a study of PD-1 blockade in classical Hodgkin lymphoma. Clones were read by immunoSEQ multiplex PCR, and TCRdb kept only the in-frame ones, dropping some. The sample holds tens of thousands of clones, 66% seen once. Time point in this sample: cycle 4 day 1 (C4D1), after 6 weeks of nivolumab. Each patient's relapse followed autologous stem cell transplantation, and brentuximab vedotin exposure varied. The sample consisted of peripheral blood mononuclear cells (PBMCs), taken before the fourth cycle of nivolumab. These receptors all come from a human donor with classical Hodgkin lymphoma.

Only a few counts were recorded for this clone. The V gene is TRBV4-3, the J gene TRBJ1-5, with TRBD1 matching 7 bases. V dropped 3 bases and J dropped 2; count of bases not matched to a gene: 4. The germline V gene has CDR1 LGHNA and CDR2 YSLEER. CDR3 length: 15 amino acids. In DNA form, the CDR3 reads TGCGCCAGCAGCCACGGCGACAGGGGCAATCAGCCCCAGCATTTT. Its protein product is CASSHGDRGNQPQHF.

The count of this clone is one. The chain recombines TRBV5-4 with TRBJ2-5; no clear D. Per the germline V gene, CDR1 is SGHNT and CDR2 is YYREEE (reference sequence). Between the trimmed V and J ends, which lost 0 bases and 2 bases, there was a span of 14 bases. The CDR3 sequence is 16 residues long. The CDR3 here is CASSLAGSARQETQYF. CDR3 bases: TGTGCCAGCAGCTTGGCCGGGTCGGCTCGGCAAGAGACCCAGTACTTC.

This chain connects TRBV19 to TRBJ2-6, with D unresolved. V gave up 2 bases and J gave up 0 bases, with 2 bases separating them. CDR3 length: 14 amino acids. CDR1 and CDR2 from the germline V gene are LNHDA and SQIVND (reference sequence). CDR3: CASSIYSGANVLTF. DNA of the CDR3: TGTGCCAGTAGTATATACTCTGGGGCCAACGTCCTGACTTTC. Together with reference TRBV19 and TRBJ2-6, the CDR3 gives the full variable domain: DGGITQSPKYLFRKEGQNVTLSCEQNLNHDAMYWYRQDPGQGLRLIYYSQIVNDFQKGDIAEGYSVSREKKESFPLTVTSAQKNPTAFYLCASSIYSGANVLTFGAGSRLTVL.

This clone occurred a few times. The chain couples TRBV6-1 to TRBJ2-7, with D perhaps TRBD1 or TRBD2 (5 bases each). The CDR3 consists of 14 residues. V was pared by 7 bases and J by 5 bases, with 18 bases between. Germline values: CDR1 MNHNS, CDR2 SASEGT. The chain's CDR3 is CASKSFLRGHEQYF. Written as DNA, the CDR3 is TGTGCCAGCAAATCTTTTCTACGGGGCCACGAGCAGTACTTC.

This chain connects TRBV7-2 to TRBJ1-2, with no clear D. Looked up from germline, CDR1 is SGHTA and CDR2 is FQGNSA. The germline V and J ends were trimmed by 1 base and 7 bases, with 19 bases remaining between them. The CDR3 is 16 amino acids. CDR3 amino acids: CASSLEARGSGGGYTF. CDR3 in DNA: TGTGCCAGCAGCTTAGAGGCACGGGGAAGTGGTGGTGGCTACACCTTC.

This clone has just a few counts. The rearrangement joins TRBV6-6 to TRBJ2-7; TRBD1 matches at 7 bases. The germline V gene has CDR1 MNHNY and CDR2 SVGAGI (reference sequence). The CDR3 length is 11 residues. The V segment lost 5 bases and the J segment 7 bases; nucleotides outside the gene matches: 2. CDR3 region: CASSGGQEQYF. The CDR3 DNA reads as TGTGCCAGCAGTGGGGGACAGGAGCAGTACTTC.